The T cell receptor (beta chain) described here comes from a study of cytomegalovirus exposure and HLA in healthy donors listed by TCRdb under 2017. With respect to the entire study: According to a later analysis, the approximately 130 validation repertoires were produced on the same platform as the 680 or so repertoires of the first cohort. The study was designed to test whether signatures of past pathogen exposure could be identified by cataloging public T cell receptors. In addition to the first cohort of about 650 subjects, a separate validation cohort of 100 to 150 different subjects was used. To predict cytomegalovirus infection status, the study brought together high-throughput TCR immunosequencing, statistical association of individual TCRs with disease status, and machine learning. The paper's findings and limits, for the study overall: The authors suggested that the approach could potentially be generalized to other disease states and immunological phenotypes. In the study, some 160 TCR beta chains were listed as associated with cytomegalovirus. Subsequent analysis determined that TCRs grouped into clusters in the first cohort also showed a tendency toward co-occurrence across the 120 or so validation repertoires, and roughly 95% of cluster scores exceeded 0. In vitro tests confirmed that a few of the cytomegalovirus-associated TCR beta chains recognize cytomegalovirus antigens. The classifier was reported to diagnose cytomegalovirus status with high specificity and sensitivity in both the original and validation cohorts. All 120 or so repertoires were used to score co-occurrence in the validation cohort in a later analysis, because that analysis had no HLA typing for the cohort. While some public TCRs were present in many individuals, most TCR sequences turned up only very rarely across donors.

Donors formed part of the validation cohort, which comprised 95 to 150 subjects and was distinct from the first cohort of some 700 subjects. Comments on this clone: Its cognate antigen has yet to be identified. The record has no base qualities; no much larger clone is one base away.

Libraries came from the immunoSEQ multiplex PCR assay. Under the source paper's analysis protocol: A statistical classification framework was built for diagnosing cytomegalovirus status from the catalog of TCR beta chain sequences. TCRdb stores this immuneACCESS table with in-frame sequences only. Part of the clones is absent; in the studies checked, under half of the shortfall reflects unresolved V genes, and no reason is known for the rest. Clone size and V and J calls were adopted from that table, with D and trimming inferred from the DNA. This sample gives about 340,000 clones in total; roughly 85% of them show up just once. The ten biggest clones cover around 0.8% of the sample. V ends up 2 bases short and J 6 bases short, with an unmatched junction base count of 10. The CDR3 numbers 16 residues from cysteine through phenylalanine. Only the CDR3 part of the read is kept: 48 bases, read in frame from the first base. For CDR1 and CDR2, the germline V gene lists MNHEY and SVGAGI.

The V and J segments used are TRBV6-5 and TRBJ2-7; TRBD2 agrees with 10 junctional bases. Source material: PBMCs. The TCR comes from a woman aged 18-29 years in good health and CMV-seronegative. In nucleotide form, the sequence is TGTGCCAGCAGTTACGGTCGGGCTAGCGGGAGTAGCGAGCAGTACTTC. It translates as CASSYGRASGSSEQYF.